The rows below give T cell receptor beta chains drawn from one sample of a study of blood T cell repertoires in COVID-19. TCRdb's table, derived via immunoSEQ multiplex PCR, lists solely in-frame clones and lacks some. The repertoire includes some 78,000 clones, 75% to 90% of them detected once, and less than 15% sits in the top ten. Sequences were obtained from peripheral blood. The receptors stem from a man aged 65 to 79 with active or convalescent COVID-19. The conserved cysteine and the conserved F or W are not part of the CDR3 here. The order of the fields is J gene, D gene, V gene, clone size, CDR3 protein. The D gene is left open where the match is weak. Not every row has a clone size; where given, it reads once, few, many or a size class.

TRBJ2-2 TRBD1 TRBV5-1 once ASSLRQGVAGELF
TRBJ2-3 TRBD1 TRBV29-1 - SGTTGVGNTQY
TRBJ2-2 TRBD2 TRBV27 - ASSGTSGFANTGELF
TRBJ1-6 - TRBV6-5 - ASTLRGNNSPLH
TRBJ1-2 - TRBV5-1 - ASSSALTGGYT
TRBJ1-1 - TRBV29-1 - SVGKGMNTEAF
TRBJ1-2 - TRBV27 - ASSLNRADGYT
TRBJ2-2 TRBD1 TRBV29-1 - SVARDRGTGELF
TRBJ1-2 - TRBV28 - ASSLPGANYGYT
TRBJ2-4 - TRBV12-3/TRBV12-4 - ASTGTKNIQY
TRBJ1-1 TRBD1 TRBV4-2 - ASSQEGQGNTEAF
TRBJ2-7 - TRBV7-2 - ASSLGTPHYEQY
TRBJ1-1 - TRBV5-6 - ASSLVLNTEAF
TRBJ2-3 TRBD2 TRBV24-1 - ATSDRTSGGVGTQY
TRBJ1-5 - TRBV6-5 - ASSSGGGQPQH
TRBJ2-3 - TRBV4-3 - ASSPDPAGGADTQY
TRBJ1-1 TRBD1 TRBV11-2 - ASSLFGTGGFTEAF
TRBJ2-1 TRBD2 TRBV7-9 - ASSRLRSGGASNEQF
TRBJ2-1 TRBD2 TRBV15 - ATSRPGAGGLGEQF
TRBJ1-5 - TRBV2 - ASSVSGYSNQPQH
TRBJ1-1 - TRBV19 - ASRLFLDSTEAF
TRBJ1-5 TRBD1 TRBV19 few ASSFHDREGNQPQH
TRBJ1-2 - TRBV15 once ATSRAAERGYT
TRBJ1-6 TRBD1 TRBV18 - ASSPGQGYNSPLH
TRBJ2-7 TRBD2 TRBV7-8 few ASSFGRGGYYEQY
TRBJ2-6 - TRBV5-1 - ASSLEAGMGANVLT
TRBJ2-7 TRBD2 TRBV10-3 - AISDRSGGASYEQY
TRBJ1-4 TRBD1 TRBV2 - ASNYPRPDRVDEKLF
TRBJ2-7 TRBD1 TRBV5-1 - ASSFHGTALEQY
TRBJ1-1 - TRBV5-6 - ASSLVGGRDTEAF
TRBJ2-4 - TRBV28 - ASSPGDAAKNIQY
TRBJ2-6 TRBD1 TRBV19 - ASSIPWGGAGGAGANVLT
TRBJ1-6 - TRBV6-1 - ASSEMGSSYNSPLH
TRBJ1-3 - TRBV30 - AWSGSSGNTIY
TRBJ2-3 - TRBV5-1 once ASRGPVTDTQY
TRBJ1-2 - TRBV7-9 - ASSDSFGPNYGYT
TRBJ2-1 - TRBV2 - ASSVYNEQF